This paragraph reports one T cell receptor (beta chain). This sample is drawn from a study of STAT5B mutations in CD4+ large granular lymphocyte leukemia. Sequencing was performed with immunoSEQ multiplex PCR; in TCRdb, only in-frame clones are kept and a portion is missing. This table holds tens of thousands of clones, about 86% found once. CDR3 size: 11 residues. In germline, CDR1 is SGHNT, CDR2 YYREEE (reference sequence). V lost 4 bases, J lost 7 bases, and 2 bases stayed unmatched. The sample consisted of CD4+ T cells from blood buffy coats. The TCR originated in a human donor in good health. This chain uses TRBV5-4 with TRBJ2-7; 7 bases match TRBD1. The CDR3 DNA is TGTGCCAGCAGCGCGACAGGGGAGCAGTACTTC. It codes for CASSATGEQYF. The entire variable domain, with the rest obtained from reference TRBV5-4 and TRBJ2-7, is as follows: ETGVTQSPTHLIKTRGQQVTLRCSSQSGHNTVSWYQQALGQGPQFIFQYYREEENGRGNFPPRFSGLQFPNYSSELNVNALELDDSALYLCASSATGEQYFGPGTRLTVT.